The entry that follows covers one T cell receptor beta chain sequence. Its specificity is not known. The sample is drawn from a study of T cells in localized non-small cell lung cancer. The CDR3 length is 15 residues. The ends were cut back, 6 bases at V and 0 bases at J, with 14 bases in the middle. Germline V CDR1 and CDR2: LNHDA, SQIVND (reference sequence). Sequenced by immunoSEQ multiplex PCR; TCRdb stores in-frame clones only, minus some. The table includes nearly 11,000 clones, roughly four fifths detected once. Regarding the study as a whole: Longer overall survival was seen with higher T cell density measured in blood. A median of around 58 clones ranked among the top 100 in tumor appeared in adjacent lung.

The input for sequencing was peripheral blood mononuclear cells, taken before any cancer treatment. The rearrangement uses TRBV19 and TRBJ1-1; D is unresolved. The sequence was collected from a female donor older than 55 with stage II lung adenocarcinoma. CDR3 in DNA: TGTGCCAGTAGGCTTCCCGCCAGCATGAACACTGAAGCTTTCTTT. Protein sequence: CASRLPASMNTEAFF.